This T cell receptor beta chain is from a study of blood T cell repertoires in COVID-19 (dated by TCRdb to the early 2020s). Regarding the study in general: The collaborator samples originated in the United States, Italy and Spain and spanned the acute and convalescent phases of COVID-19. Samples came from the ongoing ImmuneRACE study (first 160 participants) plus 1,254 subjects from 6 global collaborators. The sample metadata nearly always contained a de-identified subject ID, COVID-19 status, age in years and sex. The dataset comprised deeply sampled blood TCRbeta repertoires from subjects exposed to, actively infected with, or recovered from COVID-19. HLA class I and class II types, where available, came from metadata supplied by the sample provider rather than from assay-based typing. The repertoires were released in a freely available public database intended as a resource for research on the immune response to SARS-CoV-2. The prospective study material was composed of cDNA or gDNA derived from T cells, B-cell-depleted T cells, or PBMCs. On the study overall, not on this receptor specifically: The amount of clinical and demographic metadata varied by source and participant and was provided uncurated.

CDR1 and CDR2 were assigned from the germline V gene as MGHDK and SYGVNS. The CDR3 numbers 11 residues from cysteine through phenylalanine. Of the read, only the CDR3 DNA is kept; its 33 bases are in frame from base 1. V drops 7 bases and J drops 7 bases, leaving 10 bases in between. TCRbeta CDR3 regions were amplified from genomic DNA by means of the immunoSEQ Assay, a bias-controlled multiplex PCR. The paper's data handling went like this. Nucleated cell counts per sample were estimated from amplification of reference gene primers within the assay. To quantify the absolute abundance of each unique TCRbeta CDR3 rearrangement, sequence reads were collapsed and filtered. Productive Simpson clonality was computed per sample as the square root of Simpson's diversity index over productive rearrangements. TCRdb carries this immuneACCESS record with in-frame sequences only. Its versions omit some clonotypes, under half of them owing to an unresolved V gene in the studies checked, with the rest unexplained. V, J and clone size are those of that table, while D and trimming were read from the DNA. Recorded for this sample are some 290,000 clones; about 90% of them occurred a single time. 11% of the sample goes to the ten largest clones.

One collaborating source in Seattle enrolled patients during active infection and followed them longitudinally through the course of disease. The collaborating institutions used their own protocols to collect whole blood in K2EDTA tubes. Collaborator samples were shipped for TCRbeta analysis as frozen whole blood, isolated PBMCs, or DNA extracted from either sample type. On this clone itself: No antigen is known for it. The input lacks base qualities; no much larger clone sits a single base away.

The chain is encoded by TRBV25-1 joined to TRBJ1-1, with the D segment identity uncertain. Sequencing used peripheral blood. This receptor was taken from a woman in her thirties with COVID-19, enrolled during active disease. The DNA is as follows: TGTGCCAGCACCTCGCGTAATGAAGCTTTCTTT. It translates as CASTSRNEAFF. Reference TRBV25-1 and TRBJ1-1 genes cover what lies past the CDR3, so the full variable domain is EADIYQTPRYLVIGTGKKITLECSQTMGHDKMYWYQQDPGMELHLIHYSYGVNSTEKGDLSSESTVSRIRTEHFPLTLESARPSHTSQYLCASTSRNEAFFGQGTRLTVV.